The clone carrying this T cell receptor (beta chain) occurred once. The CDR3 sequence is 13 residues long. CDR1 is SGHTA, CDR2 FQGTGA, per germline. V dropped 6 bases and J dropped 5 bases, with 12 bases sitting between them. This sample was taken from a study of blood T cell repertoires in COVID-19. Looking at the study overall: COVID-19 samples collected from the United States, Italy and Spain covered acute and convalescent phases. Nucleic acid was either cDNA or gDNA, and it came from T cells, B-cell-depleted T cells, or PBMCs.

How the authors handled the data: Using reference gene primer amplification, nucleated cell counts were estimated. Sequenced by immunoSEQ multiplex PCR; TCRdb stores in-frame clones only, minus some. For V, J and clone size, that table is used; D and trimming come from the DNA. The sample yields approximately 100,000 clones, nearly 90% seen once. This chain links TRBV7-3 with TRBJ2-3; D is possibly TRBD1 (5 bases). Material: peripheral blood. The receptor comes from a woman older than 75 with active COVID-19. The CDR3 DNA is TGTGCCAGCAGACTGAACCAGGGAGATACGCAGTATTTT. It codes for CASRLNQGDTQYF.